Each of the 15 T cell receptor beta chains below was sequenced from the same sample in a study of CXCR3-negative and CXCR3-positive naive CD8 T cells. It was by 5' RACE with UMI labels that the TRB cDNA libraries were prepared. Each CDR3 protein gets one entry in TCRdb, which reprocessed the 5' RACE reads and gives no DNA. Here the sample table reports 40,000 to 45,000 distinct CDR3 sequences. Input material: memory CD8+ T cells from blood. The receptor set was obtained from a human donor in good health. Some clones in this sample may be carry-over from other donors' samples.

This chain links TRBV19 with TRBJ2-3; the TCRdb call, TRBD1, lacks DNA for checking. The CDR3 is made up of 14 amino acids. Per the germline V gene, CDR1 is LNHDA and CDR2 is SQIVND (reference sequence). This CDR3 is CASSGGDGAGTQYF.

The chain carries TRBV10-3 and TRBJ2-5. The CDR3 length is 15 residues. Germline CDR1 is ENHRY and CDR2 is SYGVKD. The CDR3 reads CAISEWGREQETQYF.

This sequence joins TRBV20-1 and TRBJ2-7. Per the germline V gene, CDR1 is DFQATT and CDR2 is SNEGSKA (reference sequence). This CDR3 spans 14 amino acids. CDR3 sequence: CSARATTSFDEQYF.

The rearrangement joins TRBV6-4 to TRBJ2-1; checking the TCRdb D call of TRBD2 is not possible without DNA. Germline V lookup: CDR1 MRHNA, CDR2 SNTAGT. The CDR3 consists of 16 residues. The CDR3 sequence is CASSAGAASGVDEQFF.

The J gene is TRBJ2-7, the V gene TRBV28; the TCRdb D gene call, TRBD2, has no DNA to confirm it. CDR1 and CDR2 from the germline V gene are MDHEN and SYDVKM. CDR3 length equals 17 residues. CDR3 in amino acids: CASGQGVGLDLYYEQYF.

The J gene is TRBJ1-1, the V gene TRBV6-1. The V gene's germline CDR1 is MNHNS and CDR2 SASEGT. The CDR3 totals 13 residues. CDR3 protein: CASRTGGFTEAFF.

J is TRBJ2-3 and V is TRBV12-3 or TRBV12-4; TCRdb gives TRBD1 as the D gene, but with no DNA this cannot be confirmed. CDR3 length equals 14 residues. The CDR3 sequence is CASSLQGGTDTQYF.

The V call is TRBV5-6, the J call TRBJ2-7. The CDR3 has 14 residues. Germline V gene sequence: CDR1 SGHDT, CDR2 YYEEEE. CDR3 sequence reads: CASSFGTETYEQYF.

The chain couples TRBV7-8 to TRBJ1-1; the D call from TCRdb, TRBD1, cannot be confirmed without DNA. The CDR3 has 14 amino acids. Germline-derived CDR1 and CDR2 are SGHVS and FQNEAQ. The CDR3 spells CASSLGGGDTEAFF.

This chain joins TRBV4-3 and TRBJ2-1; there is no DNA to check the TCRdb D call of TRBD2. The CDR3 consists of 17 residues. The germline V gene encodes CDR1 LGHNA and CDR2 YSLEER. CDR3 sequence reads: CASSQDLDSRGDNEQFF.

The chain uses TRBV6-5 and TRBJ1-3. The CDR3 is made up of 13 amino acids. CDR1 and CDR2 from the germline V gene are MNHEY and SVGAGI. CDR3 amino acids: CASSYGIGNTIYF.

The J gene is TRBJ1-4, the V gene TRBV7-9; as DNA is missing, the TRBD1 call by TCRdb cannot be tested. The length of the CDR3 is 19 residues. Germline V gene lookup returns CDR1 SEHNR and CDR2 FQNEAQ (reference sequence). CDR3 sequence: CASSTPHQGAHSPNEKLFF. The whole variable domain, remainder taken from reference TRBV7-9 and TRBJ1-4, is DTGVSQNPRHKITKRGQNVTFRCDPISEHNRLYWYRQTLGQGPEFLTYFQNEAQLEKSRLLSDRFSAERPKGSFSTLEIQRTEQGDSAMYLCASSTPHQGAHSPNEKLFFGSGTQLSVL.

The chain carries TRBV20-1 and TRBJ2-5; TCRdb's D call, TRBD1, is unchecked because there is no DNA. The CDR3 is made up of 15 amino acids. From germline, CDR1 is DFQATT and CDR2 SNEGSKA (reference sequence). The CDR3 loop is CSARDWGIFQETQYF.

The chain joins TRBV4-3 to TRBJ1-1. The CDR3 consists of 15 residues. Germline lookup yields CDR1 LGHNA and CDR2 YSLEER. The CDR3 here is CASSQDASANTEAFF.

V is TRBV5-6 and J is TRBJ2-1; the D call of TRBD1 rests on TCRdb alone, since no DNA is present to check it. Germline CDR1 and CDR2: SGHDT and YYEEEE. The CDR3 length is 14 residues. The CDR3 loop reads CASSPTGSDNEQFF.